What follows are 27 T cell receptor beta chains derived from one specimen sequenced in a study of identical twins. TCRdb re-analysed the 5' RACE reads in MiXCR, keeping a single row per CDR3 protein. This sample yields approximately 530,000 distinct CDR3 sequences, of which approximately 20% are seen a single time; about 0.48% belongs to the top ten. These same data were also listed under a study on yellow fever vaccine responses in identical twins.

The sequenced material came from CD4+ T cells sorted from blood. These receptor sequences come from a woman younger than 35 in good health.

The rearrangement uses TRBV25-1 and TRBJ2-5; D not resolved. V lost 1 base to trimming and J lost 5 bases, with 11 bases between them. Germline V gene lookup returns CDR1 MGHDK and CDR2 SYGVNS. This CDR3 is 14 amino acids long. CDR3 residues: CASSELVGGETQYF. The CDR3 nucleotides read TGTGCCAGCAGTGAATTGGTGGGTGGGGAGACCCAGTACTTC.

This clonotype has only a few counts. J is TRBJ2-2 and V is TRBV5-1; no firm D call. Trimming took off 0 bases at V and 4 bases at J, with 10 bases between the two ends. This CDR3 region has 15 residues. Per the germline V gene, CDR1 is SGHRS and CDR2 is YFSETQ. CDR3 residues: CASSLEGLVTGELFF. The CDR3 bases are TGCGCCAGCAGCTTGGAAGGTTTGGTCACCGGGGAGCTGTTTTTT.

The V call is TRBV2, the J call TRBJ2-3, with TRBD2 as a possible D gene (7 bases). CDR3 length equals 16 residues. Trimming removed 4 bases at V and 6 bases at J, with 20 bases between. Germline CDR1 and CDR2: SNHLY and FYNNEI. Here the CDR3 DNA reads TGTGCCAGCAGTGCCGGGGGGCTACTCGCAGCGGATACGCAGTATTTT. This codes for CASSAGGLLAADTQYF. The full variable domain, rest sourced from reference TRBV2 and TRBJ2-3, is EPEVTQTPSHQVTQMGQEVILRCVPISNHLYFYWYRQILGQKVEFLVSFYNNEISEKSEIFDDQFSVERPDGSNFTLKIRSTKLEDSAMYFCASSAGGLLAADTQYFGPGTRLTVL.

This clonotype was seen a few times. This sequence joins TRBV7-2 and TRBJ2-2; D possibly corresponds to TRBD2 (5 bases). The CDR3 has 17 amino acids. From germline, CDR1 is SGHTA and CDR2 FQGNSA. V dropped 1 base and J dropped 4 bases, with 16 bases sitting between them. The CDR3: CASSLVLWTLRTGELFF. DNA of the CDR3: TGTGCCAGCAGCTTAGTCCTTTGGACTTTACGCACCGGGGAGCTGTTTTTT.

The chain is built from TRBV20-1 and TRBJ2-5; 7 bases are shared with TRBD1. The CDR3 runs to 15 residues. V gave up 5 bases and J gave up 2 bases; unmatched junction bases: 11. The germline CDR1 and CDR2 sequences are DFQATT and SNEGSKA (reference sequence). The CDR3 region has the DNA TGCAGTGCTCCCGGGTACAGGGGACGGCAAGAGACCCAGTACTTC. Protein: CSAPGYRGRQETQYF.

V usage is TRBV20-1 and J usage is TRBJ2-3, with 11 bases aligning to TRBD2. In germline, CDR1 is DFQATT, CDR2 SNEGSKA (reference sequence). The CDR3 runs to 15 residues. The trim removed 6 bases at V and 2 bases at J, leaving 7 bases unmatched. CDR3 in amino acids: CSASELAGVTDTQYF. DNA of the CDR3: TGCAGTGCGTCAGAACTAGCGGGGGTCACAGATACGCAGTATTTT.

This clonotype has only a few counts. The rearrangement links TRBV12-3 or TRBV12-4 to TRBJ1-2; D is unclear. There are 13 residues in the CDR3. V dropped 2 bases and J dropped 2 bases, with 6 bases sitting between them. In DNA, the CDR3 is TGTGCCAGCAGTTTACTGGAGAACTATGGCTACACCTTC. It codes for CASSLLENYGYTF.

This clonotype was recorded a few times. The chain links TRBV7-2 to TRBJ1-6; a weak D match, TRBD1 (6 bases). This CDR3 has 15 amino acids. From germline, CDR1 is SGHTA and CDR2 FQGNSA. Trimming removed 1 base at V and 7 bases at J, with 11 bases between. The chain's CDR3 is CASSLGWTVNSPLHF. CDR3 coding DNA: TGTGCCAGCAGCTTAGGATGGACAGTGAATTCACCCCTCCACTTT. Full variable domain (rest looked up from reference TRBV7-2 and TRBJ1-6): GAGVSQSPSNKVTEKGKDVELRCDPISGHTALYWYRQSLGQGLEFLIYFQGNSAPDKSGLPSDRFSAERTGGSVSTLTIQRTQQEDSAVYLCASSLGWTVNSPLHFGNGTRLTVT.

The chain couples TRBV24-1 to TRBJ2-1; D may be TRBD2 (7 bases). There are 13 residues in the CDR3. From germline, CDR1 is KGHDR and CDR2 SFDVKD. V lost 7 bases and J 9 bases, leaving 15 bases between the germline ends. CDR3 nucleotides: TGTGCCACCAGGGCTTCGGGGGGCGGTGAGCAGTTCTTC. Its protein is CATRASGGGEQFF.

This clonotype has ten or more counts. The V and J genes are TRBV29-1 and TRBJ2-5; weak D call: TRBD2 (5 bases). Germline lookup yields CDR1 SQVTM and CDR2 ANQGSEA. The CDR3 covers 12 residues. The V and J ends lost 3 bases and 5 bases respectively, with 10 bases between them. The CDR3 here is CSVEGVGETQYF. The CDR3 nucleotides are TGCAGCGTTGAGGGAGTAGGGGAGACCCAGTACTTC.

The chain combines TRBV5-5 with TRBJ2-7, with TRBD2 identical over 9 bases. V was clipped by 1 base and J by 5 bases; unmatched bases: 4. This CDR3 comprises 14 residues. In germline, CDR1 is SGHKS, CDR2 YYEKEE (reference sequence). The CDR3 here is CASSLRRTSDEQYV. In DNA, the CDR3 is TGTGCCAGCAGCTTGAGGAGGACTAGCGACGAGCAGTACGTC.

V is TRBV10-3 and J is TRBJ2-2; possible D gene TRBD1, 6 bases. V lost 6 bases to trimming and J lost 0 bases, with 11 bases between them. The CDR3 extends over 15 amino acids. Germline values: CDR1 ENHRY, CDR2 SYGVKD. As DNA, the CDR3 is TGTGCCATCAGCTCAGGGGTTGCGAACACCGGGGAGCTGTTTTTT. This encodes CAISSGVANTGELFF.

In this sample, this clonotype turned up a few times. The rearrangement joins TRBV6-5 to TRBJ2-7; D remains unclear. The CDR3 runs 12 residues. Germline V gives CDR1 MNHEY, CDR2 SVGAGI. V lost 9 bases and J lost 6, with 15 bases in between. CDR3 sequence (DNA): TGTGCCAGTCTTAGGCCTTTGGGCGAGCAGTACGTC. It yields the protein CASLRPLGEQYV.

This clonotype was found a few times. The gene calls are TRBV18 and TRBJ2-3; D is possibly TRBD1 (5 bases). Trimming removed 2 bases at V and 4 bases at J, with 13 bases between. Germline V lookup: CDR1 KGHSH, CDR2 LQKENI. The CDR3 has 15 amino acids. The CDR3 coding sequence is TGTGCCAGCTCACCAACTCAGGGTGTGGCAGATACGCAGTATTTT. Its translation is CASSPTQGVADTQYF. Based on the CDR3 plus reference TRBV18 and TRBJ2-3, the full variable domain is NAGVMQNPRHLVRRRGQEARLRCSPMKGHSHVYWYRQLPEEGLKFMVYLQKENIIDESGMPKERFSAEFPKEGPSILRIQQVVRGDSAAYFCASSPTQGVADTQYFGPGTRLTVL.

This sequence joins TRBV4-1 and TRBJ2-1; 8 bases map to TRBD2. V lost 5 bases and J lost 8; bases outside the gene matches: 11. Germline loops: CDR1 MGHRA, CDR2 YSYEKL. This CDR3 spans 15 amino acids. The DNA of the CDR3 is TGCGCCAGCAGCACCGGACTAGCTCGGGTCTATGAGCAGTTCTTC. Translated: CASSTGLARVYEQFF.

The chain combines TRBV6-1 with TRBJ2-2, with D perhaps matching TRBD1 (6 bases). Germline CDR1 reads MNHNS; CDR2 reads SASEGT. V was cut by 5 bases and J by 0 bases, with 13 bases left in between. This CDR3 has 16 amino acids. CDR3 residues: CASSRQADANTGELFF. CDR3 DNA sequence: TGTGCCAGCAGTCGACAGGCAGACGCGAACACCGGGGAGCTGTTTTTT.

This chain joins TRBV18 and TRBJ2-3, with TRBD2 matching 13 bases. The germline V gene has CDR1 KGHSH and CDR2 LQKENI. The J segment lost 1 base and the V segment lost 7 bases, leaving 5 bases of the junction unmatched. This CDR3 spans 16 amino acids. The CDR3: CASCFGLAGGTDTQYF. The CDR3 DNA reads TGTGCCAGCTGTTTCGGACTAGCGGGAGGCACAGATACGCAGTATTTT.

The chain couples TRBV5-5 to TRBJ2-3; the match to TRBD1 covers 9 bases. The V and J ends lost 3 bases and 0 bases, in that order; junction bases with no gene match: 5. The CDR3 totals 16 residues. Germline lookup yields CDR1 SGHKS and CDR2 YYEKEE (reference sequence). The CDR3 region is CASSYGTGRSTDTQYF. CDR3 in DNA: TGTGCCAGCAGCTACGGGACAGGGAGGAGCACAGATACGCAGTATTTT. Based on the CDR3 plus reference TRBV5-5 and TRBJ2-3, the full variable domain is DAGVTQSPTHLIKTRGQQVTLRCSPISGHKSVSWYQQVLGQGPQFIFQYYEKEERGRGNFPDRFSARQFPNYSSELNVNALLLGDSALYLCASSYGTGRSTDTQYFGPGTRLTVL.

The CDR3 DNA reads as TGTGCCAGCAGCGTAGAGGGACTAGCGGGAGGAGAGCAGTACTTC. Protein product: CASSVEGLAGGEQYF. The V and J genes are TRBV9 and TRBJ2-7; 15 bases fit TRBD2. Germline V CDR1 and CDR2: SGDLS, YYNGEE. J gave up 7 bases and V 0 bases, and 2 bases lay outside the gene matches. There are 15 residues in the CDR3.

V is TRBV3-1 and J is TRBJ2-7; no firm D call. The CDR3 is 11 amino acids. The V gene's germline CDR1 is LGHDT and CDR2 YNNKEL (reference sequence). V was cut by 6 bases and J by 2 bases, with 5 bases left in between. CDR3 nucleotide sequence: TGTGCCAGCAGTCATACCTACGAGCAGTACTTC. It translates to CASSHTYEQYF.

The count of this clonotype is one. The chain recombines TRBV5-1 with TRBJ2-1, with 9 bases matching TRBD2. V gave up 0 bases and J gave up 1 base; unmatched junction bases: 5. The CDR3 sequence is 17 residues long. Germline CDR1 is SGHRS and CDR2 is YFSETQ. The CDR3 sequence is CASSLVGGRGSYNEQFF. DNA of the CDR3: TGCGCCAGCAGCTTGGTTGGCGGGAGGGGATCCTACAATGAGCAGTTCTTC.

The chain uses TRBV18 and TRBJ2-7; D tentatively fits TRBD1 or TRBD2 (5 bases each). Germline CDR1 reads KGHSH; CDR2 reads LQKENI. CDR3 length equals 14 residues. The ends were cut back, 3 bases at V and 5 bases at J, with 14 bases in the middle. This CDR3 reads CASSPRTGGNEQYF. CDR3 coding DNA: TGTGCCAGCTCACCCCGGACTGGGGGAAACGAGCAGTACTTC.

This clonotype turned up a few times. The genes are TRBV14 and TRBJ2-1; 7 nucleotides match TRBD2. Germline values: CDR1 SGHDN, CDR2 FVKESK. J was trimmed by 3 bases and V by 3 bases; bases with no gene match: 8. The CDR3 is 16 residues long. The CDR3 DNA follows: TGTGCCAGCAGCCAGTGGGGCGTAGCGGGCTACAATGAGCAGTTCTTC. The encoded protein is CASSQWGVAGYNEQFF.

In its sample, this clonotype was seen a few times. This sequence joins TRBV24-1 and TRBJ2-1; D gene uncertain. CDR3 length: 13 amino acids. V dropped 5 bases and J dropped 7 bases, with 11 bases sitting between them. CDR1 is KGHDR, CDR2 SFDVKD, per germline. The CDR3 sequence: CATSGLLGNEQFF. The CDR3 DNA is TGTGCCACCAGTGGCCTACTTGGGAATGAGCAGTTCTTC.

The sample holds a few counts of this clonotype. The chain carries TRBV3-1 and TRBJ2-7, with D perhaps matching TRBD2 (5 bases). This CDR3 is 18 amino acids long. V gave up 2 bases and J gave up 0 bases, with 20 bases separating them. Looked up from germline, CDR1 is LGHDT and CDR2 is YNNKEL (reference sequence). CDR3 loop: CASSQWGKMAGHSYEQYF. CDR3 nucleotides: TGTGCCAGCAGCCAATGGGGAAAAATGGCGGGCCACTCCTACGAGCAGTACTTC.

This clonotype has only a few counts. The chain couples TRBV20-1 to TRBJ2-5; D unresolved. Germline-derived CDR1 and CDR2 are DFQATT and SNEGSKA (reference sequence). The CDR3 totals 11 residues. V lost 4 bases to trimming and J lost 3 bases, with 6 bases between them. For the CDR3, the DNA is TGCAGTGCTATACACAAAGAGACCCAGTACTTC. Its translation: CSAIHKETQYF.

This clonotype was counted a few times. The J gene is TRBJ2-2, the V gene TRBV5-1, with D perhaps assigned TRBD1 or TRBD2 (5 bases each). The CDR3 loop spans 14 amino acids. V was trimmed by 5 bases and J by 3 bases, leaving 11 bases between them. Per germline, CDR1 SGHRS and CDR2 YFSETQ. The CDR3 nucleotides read TGCGCCAGCAGACCCCTGGGGGACACCGGGGAGCTGTTTTTT. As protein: CASRPLGDTGELFF.